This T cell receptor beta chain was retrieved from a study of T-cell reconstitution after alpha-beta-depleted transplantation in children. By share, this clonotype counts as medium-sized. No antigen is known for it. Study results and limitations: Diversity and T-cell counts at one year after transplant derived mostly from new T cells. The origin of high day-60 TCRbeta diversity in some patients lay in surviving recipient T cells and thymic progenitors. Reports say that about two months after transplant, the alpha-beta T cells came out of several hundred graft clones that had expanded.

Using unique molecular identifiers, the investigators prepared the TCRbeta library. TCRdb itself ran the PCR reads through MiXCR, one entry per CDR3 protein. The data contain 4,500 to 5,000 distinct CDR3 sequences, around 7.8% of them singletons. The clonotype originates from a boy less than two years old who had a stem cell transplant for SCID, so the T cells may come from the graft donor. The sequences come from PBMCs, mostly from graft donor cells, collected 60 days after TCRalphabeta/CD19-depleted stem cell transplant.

In DNA form, the CDR3 reads TGTGCCAGCAGCTTGTGGGGGCCTTGGCCAGATACGCAGTATTTT. Translating it yields CASSLWGPWPDTQYF. The chain joins TRBV5-6 to TRBJ2-3; D perhaps matches TRBD1 (6 bases). This CDR3 contains 15 residues. The V gene's germline CDR1 is SGHDT and CDR2 YYEEEE. The V end was cut by 1 base, the J end by 4 bases, with 13 bases between.